The next 14 T cell receptor beta chains were all read from a single sample in a study of blood T cell repertoires in COVID-19. Clones were sequenced by immunoSEQ multiplex PCR, and TCRdb holds only the in-frame ones, with some missing. This sample carries some 60,000 clones, more than 70% of them seen once, and the ten largest clones take 5.5% to 7.5%. The sample taken for sequencing was peripheral blood. All receptors come from a man between 60 and 75 years old with acute or convalescent COVID-19.

This clone was found once. V usage is TRBV19 and J usage is TRBJ1-4; 7 bases are a match to TRBD1. CDR1 and CDR2 from the germline V gene are LNHDA and SQIVND (reference sequence). The CDR3 is 17 amino acids. V shed 5 bases and J 0 bases; nucleotides not matched to a gene: 9. The CDR3 sequence: CASSSRGKLATNEKLFF. The CDR3 DNA reads TGTGCCAGTAGTTCCAGGGGGAAGCTTGCAACTAATGAAAAACTGTTTTTT.

The rearrangement joins TRBV11-2 to TRBJ2-5; D perhaps matches TRBD2 (7 bases). Germline V gene data show CDR1 as SGHAT and CDR2 as FQNNGV. This CDR3 has 16 amino acids. The V end lost 5 bases, the J end lost 4 bases, and 20 bases lay between the germline ends. This CDR3 is CASSINIGGGPETQYF. In DNA, the CDR3 is TGTGCCAGCAGCATAAATATCGGCGGGGGCCCAGAGACCCAGTACTTC.

This clone is medium-sized (0.01 to 0.1%) by share. The CDR3 loop reads CASSLKAGGSYEQYF. CDR3 DNA sequence: TGTGCCAGCAGCTTAAAGGCAGGGGGCTCCTACGAGCAGTACTTC. The chain combines TRBV7-3 with TRBJ2-7, with TRBD1 matching 7 bases. J lost 0 bases, V lost 1 base, and 3 bases had no gene match. The CDR3 length is 15 residues. Germline V gene sequence: CDR1 SGHTA, CDR2 FQGTGA.

The chain recombines TRBV24-1 with TRBJ2-1; the match to TRBD2 covers 8 bases. Germline CDR1 KGHDR, CDR2 SFDVKD. Trimming removed 2 bases from V and 8 bases from J; junction bases left unmatched: 7. CDR3 length: 15 residues. In nucleotides, the CDR3 is TGTGCCACCAGTGATTCTTCGGGGGGGCGACATGAGCAGTTCTTC. This translates into CATSDSSGGRHEQFF.

The gene calls are TRBV6-5 and TRBJ1-2, with TRBD1 identical over 7 bases. The V and J ends lost 6 bases and 6 bases, in that order; junction bases with no gene match: 13. The CDR3 consists of 15 residues. CDR1 and CDR2 from the germline V gene are MNHEY and SVGAGI. The CDR3 nucleotides read TGTGCCAGCAGCCCAAGCCCCGGACAGGACCATGGCTACACCTTC. Protein: CASSPSPGQDHGYTF.

The rearrangement uses TRBV7-2 and TRBJ2-3, with 11 bases lining up with TRBD2. The ends lost 3 bases at V and 0 bases at J; junction bases unmatched: 2. Germline-derived CDR1 and CDR2 are SGHTA and FQGNSA. CDR3 length equals 16 residues. This CDR3 is CASSFLAGGSTDTQYF. The CDR3 DNA is TGTGCCAGCAGCTTCCTAGCGGGGGGTAGCACAGATACGCAGTATTTT. The full variable domain, completed using reference TRBV7-2 and TRBJ2-3, is GAGVSQSPSNKVTEKGKDVELRCDPISGHTALYWYRQSLGQGLEFLIYFQGNSAPDKSGLPSDRFSAERTGGSVSTLTIQRTQQEDSAVYLCASSFLAGGSTDTQYFGPGTRLTVL.

The chain combines TRBV5-1 with TRBJ2-5, with 7 bases matching TRBD1. CDR1 is SGHRS and CDR2 is YFSETQ in the germline V gene. After removal of 1 base from V and 1 base from J, the junction contained 1 base not matched to a gene. This CDR3 spans 14 amino acids. CDR3 amino acids: CASSLWDSQETQYF. Here the CDR3 DNA reads TGCGCCAGCAGCTTGTGGGACAGCCAAGAGACCCAGTACTTC. The whole variable domain, filled in from reference TRBV5-1 and TRBJ2-5, reads KAGVTQTPRYLIKTRGQQVTLSCSPISGHRSVSWYQQTPGQGLQFLFEYFSETQRNKGNFPGRFSGRQFSNSRSEMNVSTLELGDSALYLCASSLWDSQETQYFGPGTRLLVL.

This chain links TRBV4-2 with TRBJ2-5; 10 positions match TRBD2. CDR3 length: 17 amino acids. Per the germline V gene, CDR1 is LGHNA and CDR2 is YNFKEQ. The V and J ends lost 1 base and 4 bases, in that order; junction bases with no gene match: 9. This chain's CDR3 is CASSQASGGARRETQYF. The CDR3 DNA is TGTGCCAGCAGCCAAGCGAGCGGGGGGGCCAGGAGAGAGACCCAGTACTTC.

This clone has only one observation. The CDR3 loop reads CASSQGNRGNVAGGYTF. The CDR3 DNA sequence: TGTGCCAGCAGCCAAGGGAACCGGGGAAACGTGGCGGGAGGCTACACCTTC. The chain links TRBV3-1 (or the pseudogene TRBV3-2) to TRBJ1-2; D remains ambiguous. The CDR3 runs 17 residues. V was shortened by 1 base and J by 8 bases, with 23 bases between the two germline ends. CDR1 and CDR2 (germline): LGHDT, YNNKEL (reference sequence).

This clone was found once. The rearrangement uses TRBV3-1 (or the pseudogene TRBV3-2) and TRBJ2-7, with 11 bases lining up with TRBD1. This CDR3 region has 14 residues. Germline V lookup: CDR1 LGHDT, CDR2 YNNKEL (reference sequence). The ends lost 6 bases at V and 5 bases at J; junction bases unmatched: 6. The CDR3 DNA reads as TGTGCCAGCAGGGGGACAGGGGGTTTCGACGAGCAGTACTTC. This codes for CASRGTGGFDEQYF.

The chain has TRBV5-1 and TRBJ2-7; 10 bases align to TRBD1. After removal of 5 bases from V and 4 bases from J, the junction contained 12 bases not matched to a gene. The CDR3 has 16 residues. Germline-derived CDR1 and CDR2 are SGHRS and YFSETQ. CDR3 sequence (DNA): TGCGCCAGCAGTCGACTTCCGGGACAGGGGACTTACGAGCAGTACTTC. Its protein is CASSRLPGQGTYEQYF.

This chain joins TRBV7-6 and TRBJ2-3, with 12 bases matching TRBD2. The CDR3 loop spans 16 amino acids. V dropped 7 bases and J dropped 4; count of bases not matched to a gene: 9. The germline V gene encodes CDR1 SGHVS and CDR2 FNYEAQ. Here the CDR3 reads CASMLSSGGAADTQYF. As DNA, the CDR3 is TGTGCCAGCATGTTGTCTAGCGGGGGGGCCGCAGATACGCAGTATTTT.

The chain couples TRBV6-6 to TRBJ2-1, with D tentatively TRBD2 (7 bases). CDR1 is MNHNY and CDR2 is SVGAGI in the germline V gene (reference sequence). This CDR3 spans 14 amino acids. V was pared by 2 bases and J by 6 bases, with 11 bases between. CDR3 sequence reads: CASSYTGGSNEQFF. Here the CDR3 DNA reads TGTGCCAGCAGTTACACGGGGGGCTCCAATGAGCAGTTCTTC.

This clone was picked up a small number of times. The chain recombines TRBV3-1 (or the pseudogene TRBV3-2) with TRBJ1-5; no firm D call. CDR3 length: 14 amino acids. Trimming took 10 bases from V and 3 from J, leaving 16 bases between them. Germline assignment: CDR1 LGHDT and CDR2 YNNKEL (reference sequence). This CDR3 is CAKKRGTYNQPQHF. The CDR3 DNA reads TGTGCCAAAAAGCGGGGAACATACAATCAGCCCCAGCATTTT.